A single sample is the source of the 16 T cell receptor beta chains below, sequenced in a study of tumor and adjacent non-tumor tissue in lung cancer. A modified ARM-PCR protocol with three rounds of nested PCR amplified TCRbeta. TCRdb re-analysed the multiplex PCR reads in MiXCR, keeping a single row per CDR3 protein. This sample has about 85,000 distinct CDR3 sequences; roughly two thirds occur once, and the top ten carry about 15%. No cell sorting was done before RNA was extracted from the tissue. The specimen sequenced was lung tumor tissue. The source is a man between 65 and 80 years old with non-small cell lung cancer.

As regards this clonotype: Given a much more abundant clone one base away, this may be a read error. The chain employs TRBV12-3 or TRBV12-4 and TRBJ2-3, with a tentative D call TRBD2 (6 bases). The CDR3 length is 16 residues. CDR3 residues: CVSRQTRGFPTDTQYF. CDR3 bases: TGTGTCAGCAGACAGACTAGGGGATTCCCCACAGATACGCAGTATTTT.

This clonotype was seen ten or more times. V and J are TRBV2 and TRBJ2-2; 7 nucleotides agree with TRBD1. Trimming removed 6 bases from V and 5 bases from J; junction bases left unmatched: 6. Germline V gene lookup returns CDR1 SNHLY and CDR2 FYNNEI. The CDR3 has 14 residues. CDR3 region: CASRTDRQTGELFF. The CDR3 nucleotides read TGTGCCAGCAGGACGGACAGGCAAACCGGGGAGCTGTTTTTT.

The chain links TRBV10-3 to TRBJ2-3; the D gene is possibly TRBD2 (6 bases). Germline V gene data show CDR1 as ENHRY and CDR2 as SYGVKD. CDR3 size: 14 residues. The CDR3 DNA follows: TGTGCTATCGGTGAGACGCGGGACACAGATACGCAGTATTTT. Protein sequence: CAIGETRDTDTQYF.

Concerning this clonotype: One base away lies a much larger clone, so this may be a sequencing read error. The chain links TRBV5-1 to TRBJ2-1, with TRBD2 matching over 9 bases. Germline assignment: CDR1 SGHRS and CDR2 YFSETQ. The CDR3 consists of 15 residues. CDR3 sequence: CGSSLAGGRINEQFF. CDR3 in DNA: TGCGGCAGCAGCTTGGCGGGAGGGCGCATCAATGAGCAGTTCTTC. The variable domain in full, completed from reference TRBV5-1 and TRBJ2-1, reads KAGVTQTPRYLIKTRGQQVTLSCSPISGHRSVSWYQQTPGQGLQFLFEYFSETQRNKGNFPGRFSGRQFSNSRSEMNVSTLELGDSALYLCGSSLAGGRINEQFFGPGTRLTVL.

This clonotype was seen at least ten times. The V gene is TRBV4-1, the J gene TRBJ2-7; TRBD1 matches 9 bases. Per the germline V gene, CDR1 is MGHRA and CDR2 is YSYEKL. Trimming cost V 1 base and J 2 bases; bases outside gene matches: 3. The CDR3 totals 15 residues. CDR3 DNA: TGCGCCAGCAGCCAAGCGTGGACAGGGGCCTACGAGCAGTACTTC. Protein: CASSQAWTGAYEQYF.

This clonotype was detected a few times. This chain links TRBV20-1 with TRBJ2-6; no reliable D call. The germline V gene encodes CDR1 DFQATT and CDR2 SNEGSKA (reference sequence). This CDR3 contains 13 residues. With 5 bases removed from V and 2 bases from J, the gap between germline ends came to 7 bases. DNA of the CDR3: TGCAGTGCTCCCCCCCCTGGGGCCAACGTCCTGACTTTC. Protein product: CSAPPPGANVLTF.

In this sample, this clonotype turned up once. The final CDR3 position lacks the conserved phenylalanine or tryptophan, pointing to a likely read error. The rearrangement links TRBV28 to TRBJ2-7, with D possibly being TRBD1 (6 bases). The CDR3 spans 16 residues. Germline CDR1 and CDR2: MDHEN and SYDVKM. DNA for the CDR3: TGCGCCAGCAGTCACCCCCGACAGGTGGTCCGCTACGAGCAGTACTTA. Translation gives CASSHPRQVVRYEQYL.

Of note for this clonotype: Because it lacks the conserved phenylalanine or tryptophan at the end, this CDR3 is likely a read error. This chain uses TRBV20-1 with TRBJ2-1; possibly TRBD2 for D (5 bases). V dropped 2 bases and J dropped 2 bases, with 16 bases sitting between them. This CDR3 comprises 16 residues. Germline V CDR1 and CDR2: DFQATT, SNEGSKA (reference sequence). CDR3 DNA sequence: TGCAGTGCTAGACAGGACTCCCCATTCCCCTACAATGAGCAGTTCCTC. Translating it yields CSARQDSPFPYNEQFL.

The chain uses TRBV6-5 and TRBJ2-7, with 7 bases fitting TRBD2. Trimming took 7 bases from V and 3 from J; bases not matched to a gene: 9. The length of the CDR3 is 14 residues. CDR1 and CDR2 (germline): MNHEY, SVGAGI. The CDR3 is CASILRLAIYEQYF. The CDR3 DNA sequence: TGTGCCAGCATTCTCAGACTAGCCATCTACGAGCAGTACTTC.

On this clonotype: At one boundary the junction diverges from the germline segment, which might be a read error. The chain combines TRBV6-5 with TRBJ2-2, with D possibly matching TRBD2 (5 bases). From germline, CDR1 is MNHEY and CDR2 SVGAGI. The CDR3 sequence is 15 residues long. The CDR3 loop reads CANTPGLSIPGELFF. DNA for the CDR3: TGTGCCAACACCCCCGGGCTCTCGATTCCCGGGGAGTTGTTTTTT.

In its sample, this clonotype was seen many times. This may arise from a read error, as a much more abundant clone is one base away. The genes are TRBV11-2 and TRBJ1-2, with 7 bases matching TRBD1. From germline, CDR1 is SGHAT and CDR2 FQNNGV. This CDR3 is built from 17 residues. Trimming at V came to 4 bases and at J to 5 bases, leaving 16 bases not matched to a gene. The CDR3 protein is CASSSYSTGLGRYGYTF. The CDR3 bases are TGTGCCAGCAGCTCCTACTCGACAGGGCTGGGCCGGTATGGCTACACCTTC.

This chain links TRBV5-1 with TRBJ2-3; the match to TRBD1 covers 7 bases. From germline, CDR1 is SGHRS and CDR2 YFSETQ. Unmatched junction bases numbered 5, after V lost 5 bases and J lost 2 bases. The CDR3 sequence is 14 residues long. The CDR3 protein is CASRTGQTTDTQYF. CDR3 coding DNA: TGCGCCAGCAGGACGGGACAGACCACAGATACGCAGTATTTT.

V usage is TRBV12-3 or TRBV12-4 and J usage is TRBJ2-5; TRBD1 is a possible D gene (5 bases). The CDR3 spans 15 residues. Trimming stripped 2 bases from V and 1 base from J, with 11 bases between. The CDR3 DNA reads as TGTGCCAGCAGTTTACCCCAGGGTCTCCAAGAGACCCAGTACTTC. It codes for CASSLPQGLQETQYF.

The chain carries TRBV5-1 and TRBJ2-2, with D perhaps matching TRBD1 (5 bases). In germline, CDR1 is SGHRS, CDR2 YFSETQ. V lost 2 bases and J lost 7, with 15 bases in between. The CDR3 contains 15 residues. The CDR3 sequence is CASSLGASPIGELFF. The CDR3 nucleotides are TGCGCCAGCAGCTTAGGGGCTAGTCCCATCGGGGAGCTGTTTTTT.

As for this clonotype: The junction departs from the called germline gene at one end, perhaps through a read error. This chain links TRBV10-3 with TRBJ1-4; the D is unclear. The CDR3 loop spans 16 amino acids. Germline CDR1 and CDR2: ENHRY and SYGVKD. CDR3 in amino acids: CAINESNGSANEKLFF. CDR3 nucleotide sequence: TGTGCCATCAATGAGTCGAATGGCTCTGCTAATGAAAAACTGTTTTTT.

This clonotype showed up just once. This chain connects TRBV6-5 to TRBJ2-1; D call uncertain. The CDR3 spans 15 residues. Germline V gene lookup returns CDR1 MNHEY and CDR2 SVGAGI. V dropped 6 bases and J dropped 1 base, with 13 bases sitting between them. The CDR3 region has the DNA TGTGCCAGCAGACCCGACAAGGAATCCTACAATGAGCAGTTCTTC. This sequence encodes CASRPDKESYNEQFF.